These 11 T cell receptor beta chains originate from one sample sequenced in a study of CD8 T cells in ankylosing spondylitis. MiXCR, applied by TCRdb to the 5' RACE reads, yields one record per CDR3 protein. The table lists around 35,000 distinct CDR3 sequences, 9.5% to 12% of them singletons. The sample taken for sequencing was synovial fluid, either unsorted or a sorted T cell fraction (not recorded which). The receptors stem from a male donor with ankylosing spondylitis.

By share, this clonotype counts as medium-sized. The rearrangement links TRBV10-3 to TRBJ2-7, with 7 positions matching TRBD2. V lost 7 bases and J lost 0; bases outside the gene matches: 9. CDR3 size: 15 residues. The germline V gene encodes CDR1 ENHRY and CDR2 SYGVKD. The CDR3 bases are TGTGCCATCACTTTGGGGGGAGGGAGCTCCTACGAGCAGTACTTC. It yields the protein CAITLGGGSSYEQYF.

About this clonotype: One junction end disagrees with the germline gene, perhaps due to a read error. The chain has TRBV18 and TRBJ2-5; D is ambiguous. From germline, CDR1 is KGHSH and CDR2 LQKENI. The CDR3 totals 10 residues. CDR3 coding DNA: TGTGACAGCTCCCAAGAGACCCAGTACTTC. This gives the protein CDSSQETQYF. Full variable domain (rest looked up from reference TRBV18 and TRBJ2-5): NAGVMQNPRHLVRRRGQEARLRCSPMKGHSHVYWYRQLPEEGLKFMVYLQKENIIDESGMPKERFSAEFPKEGPSILRIQQVVRGDSAAYFCDSSQETQYFGPGTRLLVL.

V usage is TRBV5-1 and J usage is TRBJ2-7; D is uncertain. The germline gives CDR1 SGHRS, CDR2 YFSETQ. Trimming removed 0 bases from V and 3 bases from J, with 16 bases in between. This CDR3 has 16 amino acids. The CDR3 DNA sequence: TGCGCCAGCAGCTTGGAAGCAACAACTCCCTTCTACGAGCAGTACTTC. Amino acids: CASSLEATTPFYEQYF. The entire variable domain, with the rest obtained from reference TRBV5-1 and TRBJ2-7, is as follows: KAGVTQTPRYLIKTRGQQVTLSCSPISGHRSVSWYQQTPGQGLQFLFEYFSETQRNKGNFPGRFSGRQFSNSRSEMNVSTLELGDSALYLCASSLEATTPFYEQYFGPGTRLTVT.

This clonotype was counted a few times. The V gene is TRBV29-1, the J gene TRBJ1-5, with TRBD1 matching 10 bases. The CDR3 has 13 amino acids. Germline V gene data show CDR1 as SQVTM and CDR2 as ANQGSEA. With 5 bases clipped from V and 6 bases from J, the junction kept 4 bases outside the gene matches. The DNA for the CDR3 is TGCAGCGTTCGACAGGGGGCGGGTCAGCCCCAGCATTTT. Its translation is CSVRQGAGQPQHF. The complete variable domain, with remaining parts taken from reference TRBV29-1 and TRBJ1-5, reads SAVISQKPSRDICQRGTSLTIQCQVDSQVTMMFWYRQQPGQSLTLIATANQGSEATYESGFVIDKFPISRPNLTFSTLTVSNMSPEDSSIYLCSVRQGAGQPQHFGDGTRLSIL.

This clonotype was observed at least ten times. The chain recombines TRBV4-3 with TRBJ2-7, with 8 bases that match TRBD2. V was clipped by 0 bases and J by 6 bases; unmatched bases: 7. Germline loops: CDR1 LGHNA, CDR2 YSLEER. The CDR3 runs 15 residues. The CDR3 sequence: CASSQDTGGPREQYF. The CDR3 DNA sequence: TGCGCCAGCAGCCAAGATACGGGAGGGCCCCGCGAGCAGTACTTC.

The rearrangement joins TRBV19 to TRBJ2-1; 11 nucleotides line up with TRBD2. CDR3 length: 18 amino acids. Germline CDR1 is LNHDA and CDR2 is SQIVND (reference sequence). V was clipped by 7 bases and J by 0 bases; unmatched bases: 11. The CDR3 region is CASNSPGTSGGSYNEQFF. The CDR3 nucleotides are TGTGCCAGTAATTCCCCCGGGACTAGCGGAGGCTCCTACAATGAGCAGTTCTTC.

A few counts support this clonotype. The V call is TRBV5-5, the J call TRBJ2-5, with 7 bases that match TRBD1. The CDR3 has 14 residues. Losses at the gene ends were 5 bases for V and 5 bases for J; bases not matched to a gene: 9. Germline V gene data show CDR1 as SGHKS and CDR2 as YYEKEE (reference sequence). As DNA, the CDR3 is TGTGCCAGCAGAAGGGACAGCGCCTCGGAGACCCAGTACTTC. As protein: CASRRDSASETQYF.

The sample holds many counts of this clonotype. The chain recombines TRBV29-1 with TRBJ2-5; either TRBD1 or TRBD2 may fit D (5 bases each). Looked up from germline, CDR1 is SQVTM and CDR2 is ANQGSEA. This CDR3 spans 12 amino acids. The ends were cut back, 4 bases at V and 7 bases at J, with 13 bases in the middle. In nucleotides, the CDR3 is TGCAGCGTTGTATTCGGGACGGGGACCCAGTACTTC. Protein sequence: CSVVFGTGTQYF.

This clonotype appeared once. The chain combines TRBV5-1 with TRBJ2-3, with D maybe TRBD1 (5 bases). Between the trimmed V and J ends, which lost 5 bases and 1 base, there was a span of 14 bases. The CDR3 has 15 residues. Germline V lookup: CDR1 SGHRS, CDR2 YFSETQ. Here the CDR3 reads CASSTDSAGTDTQYF. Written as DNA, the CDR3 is TGCGCCAGCAGTACCGACAGCGCTGGCACAGATACGCAGTATTTT.

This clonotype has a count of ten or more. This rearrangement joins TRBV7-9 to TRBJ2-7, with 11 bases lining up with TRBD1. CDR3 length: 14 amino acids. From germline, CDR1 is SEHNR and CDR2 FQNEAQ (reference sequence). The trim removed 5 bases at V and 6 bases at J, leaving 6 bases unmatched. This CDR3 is CASSPGQGALEQYF. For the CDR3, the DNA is TGTGCCAGCAGCCCCGGACAGGGGGCTCTCGAGCAGTACTTC.

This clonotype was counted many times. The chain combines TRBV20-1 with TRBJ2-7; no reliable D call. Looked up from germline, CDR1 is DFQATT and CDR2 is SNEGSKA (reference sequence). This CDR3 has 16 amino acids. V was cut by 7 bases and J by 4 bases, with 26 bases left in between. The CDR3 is CSVVGNQPFRFYEQYF. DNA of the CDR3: TGCAGTGTCGTGGGGAACCAGCCTTTCCGTTTTTACGAGCAGTACTTC.